The clone carrying this T cell receptor beta chain was detected many times. The antigen remains unidentified. The data were taken from a study of metastatic and nonmetastatic thyroid tumors. Across the whole study: Across blood and tumor or nodule tissue, repertoires from malignant and benign thyroid patients were compared with one another. Findings and caveats of the study: Within blood and tumor, benign nodules reportedly had significantly lower TCR beta diversity than malignant thyroid tumors did.

V was trimmed by 4 bases and J by 8 bases, leaving 19 bases between them. This CDR3 spans 14 amino acids. Germline V gene lookup returns CDR1 SQVTM and CDR2 ANQGSEA. As handled by the study authors: Clinicopathological groups of papillary thyroid cancer showed CDR3 differences that were used to build a distant-metastasis classifier. From the PCR reads, TCRdb re-called clones with MiXCR. The V and J calls shown here were made by TCRdb, not taken from the authors' results. Seen here are about 28,000 clones, around 22% observed once, and the top ten hold about 2.5%. Each patient came to thyroid surgery without any prior treatment (of any kind).

This sequence joins TRBV29-1 and TRBJ2-3, with D perhaps TRBD1 or TRBD2 (6 bases each). Sequencing used blood. The receptor was derived from a female donor with papillary thyroid cancer or a benign thyroid nodule (not recorded which). Some clones in this sample may be carry-over from other donors' samples. The CDR3 nucleotides are TGCAGCGTTGTCCCGGGGGCAGTGGGGGGTACGCAGTATTTT. The encoded protein is CSVVPGAVGGTQYF.